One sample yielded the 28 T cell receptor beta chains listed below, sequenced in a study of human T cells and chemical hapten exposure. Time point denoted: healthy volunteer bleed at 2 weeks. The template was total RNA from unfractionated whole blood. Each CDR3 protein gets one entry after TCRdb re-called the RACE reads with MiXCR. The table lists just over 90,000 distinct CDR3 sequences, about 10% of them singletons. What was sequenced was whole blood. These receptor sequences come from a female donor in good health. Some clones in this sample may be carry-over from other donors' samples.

In DNA form, the CDR3 reads TGTGCCAGCAGTTTGAATTACCGAAGCTCCTACGAGCAGTACTTC. Translating it yields CASSLNYRSSYEQYF. V usage is TRBV12-3 or TRBV12-4 and J usage is TRBJ2-7, with D hard to call. V lost 3 bases and J lost 0, with 12 bases in between. This CDR3 has 15 amino acids.

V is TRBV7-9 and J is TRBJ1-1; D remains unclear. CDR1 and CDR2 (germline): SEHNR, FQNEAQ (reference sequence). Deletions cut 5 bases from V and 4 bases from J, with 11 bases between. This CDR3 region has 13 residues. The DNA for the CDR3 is TGTGCCAGCAGCCCCCAACCTGTCACTGAAGCTTTCTTT. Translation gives CASSPQPVTEAFF. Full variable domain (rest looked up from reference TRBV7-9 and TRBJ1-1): DTGVSQNPRHKITKRGQNVTFRCDPISEHNRLYWYRQTLGQGPEFLTYFQNEAQLEKSRLLSDRFSAERPKGSFSTLEIQRTEQGDSAMYLCASSPQPVTEAFFGQGTRLTVV.

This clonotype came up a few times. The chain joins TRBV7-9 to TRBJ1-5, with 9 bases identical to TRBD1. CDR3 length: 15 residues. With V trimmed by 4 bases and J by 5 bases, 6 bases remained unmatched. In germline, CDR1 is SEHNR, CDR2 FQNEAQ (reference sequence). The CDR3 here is CASSSTGGAHQPQHF. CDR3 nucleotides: TGTGCCAGCAGCTCAACAGGGGGCGCCCATCAGCCCCAGCATTTT.

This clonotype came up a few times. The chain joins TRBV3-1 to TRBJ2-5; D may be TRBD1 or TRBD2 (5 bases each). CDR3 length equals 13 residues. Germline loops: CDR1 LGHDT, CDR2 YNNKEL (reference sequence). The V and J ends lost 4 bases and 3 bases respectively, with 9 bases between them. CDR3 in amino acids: CASSPGPEETQYF. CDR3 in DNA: TGTGCCAGCAGCCCGGGACCTGAAGAGACCCAGTACTTC.

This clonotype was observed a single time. CDR3 bases: TGTGCCAGCAGCCCAATCACGCAGGATGACACTGAAGCTTTCTTT. This sequence encodes CASSPITQDDTEAFF. The gene calls are TRBV7-2 and TRBJ1-1; no clear D. Trimming took 5 bases from V and 3 from J, leaving 16 bases between them. Germline V lookup: CDR1 SGHTA, CDR2 FQGNSA. The CDR3 has 15 residues. The full variable domain, rest sourced from reference TRBV7-2 and TRBJ1-1, is GAGVSQSPSNKVTEKGKDVELRCDPISGHTALYWYRQSLGQGLEFLIYFQGNSAPDKSGLPSDRFSAERTGGSVSTLTIQRTQQEDSAVYLCASSPITQDDTEAFFGQGTRLTVV.

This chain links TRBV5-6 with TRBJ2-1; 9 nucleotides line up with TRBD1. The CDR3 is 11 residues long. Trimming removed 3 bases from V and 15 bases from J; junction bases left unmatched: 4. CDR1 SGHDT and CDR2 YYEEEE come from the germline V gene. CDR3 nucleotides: TGTGCCAGCAGCTGGACAGGGGAGTCGTTCTTC. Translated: CASSWTGESFF.

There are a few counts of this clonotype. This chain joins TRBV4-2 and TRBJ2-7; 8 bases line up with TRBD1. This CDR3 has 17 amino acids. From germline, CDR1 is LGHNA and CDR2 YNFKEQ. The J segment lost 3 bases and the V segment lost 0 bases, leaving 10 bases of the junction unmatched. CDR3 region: CASSQDHLQGAIYEQYF. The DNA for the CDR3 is TGTGCCAGCAGCCAAGATCATTTGCAGGGGGCAATCTACGAGCAGTACTTC.

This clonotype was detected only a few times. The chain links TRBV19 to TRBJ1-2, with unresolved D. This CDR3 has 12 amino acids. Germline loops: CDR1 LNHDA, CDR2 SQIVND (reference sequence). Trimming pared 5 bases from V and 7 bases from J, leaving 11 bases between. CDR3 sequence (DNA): TGTGCCAGTAGTCGGGAATCTCGTGGCTACACCTTC. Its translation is CASSRESRGYTF.

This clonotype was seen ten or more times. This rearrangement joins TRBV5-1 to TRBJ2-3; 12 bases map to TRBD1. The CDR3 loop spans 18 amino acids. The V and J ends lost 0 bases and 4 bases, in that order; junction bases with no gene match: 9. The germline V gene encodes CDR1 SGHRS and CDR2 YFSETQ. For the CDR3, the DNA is TGCGCCAGCAGCTTGGTCGGGACAGGGGGCGGCGTGGCAGATACGCAGTATTTT. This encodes CASSLVGTGGGVADTQYF.

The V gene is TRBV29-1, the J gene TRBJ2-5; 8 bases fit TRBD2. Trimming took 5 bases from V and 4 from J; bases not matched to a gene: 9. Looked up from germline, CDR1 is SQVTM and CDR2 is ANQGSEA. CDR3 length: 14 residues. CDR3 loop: CSVRAGVTGETQYF. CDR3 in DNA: TGCAGCGTTAGAGCGGGAGTGACGGGAGAGACCCAGTACTTC.

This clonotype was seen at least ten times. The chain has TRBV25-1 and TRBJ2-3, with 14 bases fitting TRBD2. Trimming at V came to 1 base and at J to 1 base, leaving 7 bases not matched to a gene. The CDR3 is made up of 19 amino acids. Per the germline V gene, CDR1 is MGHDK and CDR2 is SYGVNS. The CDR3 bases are TGTGCCAGCAGTGAATCGACTAGCGGGAGGGCCGTCGGCACAGATACGCAGTATTTT. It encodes CASSESTSGRAVGTDTQYF.

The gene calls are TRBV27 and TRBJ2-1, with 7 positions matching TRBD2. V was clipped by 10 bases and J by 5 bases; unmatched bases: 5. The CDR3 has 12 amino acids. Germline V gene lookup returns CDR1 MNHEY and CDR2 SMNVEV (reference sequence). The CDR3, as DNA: TGTGCCACCAGCCGGGAGGACAATGAGCAGTTCTTC. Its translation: CATSREDNEQFF.

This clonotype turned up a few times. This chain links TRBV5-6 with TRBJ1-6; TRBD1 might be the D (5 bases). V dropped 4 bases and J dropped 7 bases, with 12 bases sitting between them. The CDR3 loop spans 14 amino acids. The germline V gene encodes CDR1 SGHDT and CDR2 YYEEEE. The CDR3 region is CASSTGTVNSPLHF. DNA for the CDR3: TGTGCCAGCAGCACCGGGACGGTAAATTCACCCCTCCACTTT.

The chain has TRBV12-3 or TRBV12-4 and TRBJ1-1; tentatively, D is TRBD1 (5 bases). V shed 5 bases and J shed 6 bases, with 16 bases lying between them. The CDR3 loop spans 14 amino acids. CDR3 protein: CASSHHGGMPEAFF. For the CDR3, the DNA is TGTGCCAGCAGTCACCACGGGGGGATGCCTGAAGCTTTCTTT.

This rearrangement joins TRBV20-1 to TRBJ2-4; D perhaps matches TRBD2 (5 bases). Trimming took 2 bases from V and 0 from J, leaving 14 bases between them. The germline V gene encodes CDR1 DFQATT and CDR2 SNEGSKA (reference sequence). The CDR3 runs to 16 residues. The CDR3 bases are TGCAGTGCTAGATTAACTAGTGCGATAGCCAAAAACATTCAGTACTTC. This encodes CSARLTSAIAKNIQYF.

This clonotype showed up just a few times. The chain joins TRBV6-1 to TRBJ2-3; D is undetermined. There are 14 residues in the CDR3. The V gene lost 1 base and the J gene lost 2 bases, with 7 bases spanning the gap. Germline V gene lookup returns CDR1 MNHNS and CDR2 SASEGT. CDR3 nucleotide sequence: TGTGCCAGCAGTGAAGTTTACCTCACAGATACGCAGTATTTT. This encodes CASSEVYLTDTQYF.

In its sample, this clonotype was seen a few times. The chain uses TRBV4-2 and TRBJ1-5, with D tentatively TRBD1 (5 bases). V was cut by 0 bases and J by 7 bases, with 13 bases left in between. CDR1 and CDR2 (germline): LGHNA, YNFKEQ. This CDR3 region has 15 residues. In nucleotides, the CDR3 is TGTGCCAGCAGCCAAGAATCCGGGGCTGAGCAGCCCCAGCATTTT. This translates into CASSQESGAEQPQHF.

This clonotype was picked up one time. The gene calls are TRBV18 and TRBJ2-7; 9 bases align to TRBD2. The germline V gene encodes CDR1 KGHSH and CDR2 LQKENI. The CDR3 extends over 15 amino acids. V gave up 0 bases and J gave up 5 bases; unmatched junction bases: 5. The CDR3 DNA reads TGTGCCAGCTCACCACCGAGCGGGAGGACCGACGAGCAGTACTTC. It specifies CASSPPSGRTDEQYF.

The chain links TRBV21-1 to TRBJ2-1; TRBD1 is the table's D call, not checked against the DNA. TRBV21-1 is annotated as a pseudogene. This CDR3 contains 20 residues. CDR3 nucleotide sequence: TGTGCCAGCACCCTCAGGGATGTCAGGGGCGGAGCGGATCCCTTGGATGAGCAGTTCTTC. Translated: CASTLRDVRGGADPLDEQFF.

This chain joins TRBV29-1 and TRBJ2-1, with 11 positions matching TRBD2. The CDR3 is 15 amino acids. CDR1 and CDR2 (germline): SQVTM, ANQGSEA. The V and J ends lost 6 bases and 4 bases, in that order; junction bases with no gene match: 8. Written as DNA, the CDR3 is TGCAGCGTGCTAGCGGGAGGATTACTGTACAATGAGCAGTTCTTC. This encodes CSVLAGGLLYNEQFF.

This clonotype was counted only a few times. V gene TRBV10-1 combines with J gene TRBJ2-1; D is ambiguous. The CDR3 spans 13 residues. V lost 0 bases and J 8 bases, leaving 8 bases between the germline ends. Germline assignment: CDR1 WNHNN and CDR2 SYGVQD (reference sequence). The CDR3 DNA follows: TGCGCCAGCAGTGAGTCCTTAGACGATGAGCAGTTCTTC. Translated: CASSESLDDEQFF.

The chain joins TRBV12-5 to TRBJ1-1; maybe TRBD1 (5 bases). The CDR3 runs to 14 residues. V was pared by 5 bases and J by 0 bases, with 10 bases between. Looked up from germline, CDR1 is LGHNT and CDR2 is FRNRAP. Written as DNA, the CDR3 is TGTGCTAGTGGTCGGGACTTCCTGAACACTGAAGCTTTCTTT. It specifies CASGRDFLNTEAFF.

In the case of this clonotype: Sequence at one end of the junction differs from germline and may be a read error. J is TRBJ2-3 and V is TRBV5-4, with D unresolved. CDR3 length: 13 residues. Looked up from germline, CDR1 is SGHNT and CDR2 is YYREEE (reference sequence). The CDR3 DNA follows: TGTGTCAGCAGCATAACCAGCACAGATACGCAGTATTTT. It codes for CVSSITSTDTQYF.

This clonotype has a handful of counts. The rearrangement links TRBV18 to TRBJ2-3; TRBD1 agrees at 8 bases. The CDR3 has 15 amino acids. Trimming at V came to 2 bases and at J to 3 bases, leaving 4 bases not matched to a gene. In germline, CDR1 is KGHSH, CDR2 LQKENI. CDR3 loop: CASSPEQGVTDTQYF. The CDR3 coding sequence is TGTGCCAGCTCACCAGAACAGGGGGTTACAGATACGCAGTATTTT.

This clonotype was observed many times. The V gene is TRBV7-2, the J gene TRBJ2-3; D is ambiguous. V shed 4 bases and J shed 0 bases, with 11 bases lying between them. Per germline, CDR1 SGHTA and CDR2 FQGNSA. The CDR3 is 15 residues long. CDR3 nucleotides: TGTGCCAGCAGCTCCGAAGTACTCAGCACAGATACGCAGTATTTT. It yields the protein CASSSEVLSTDTQYF. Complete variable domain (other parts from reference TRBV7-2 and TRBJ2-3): GAGVSQSPSNKVTEKGKDVELRCDPISGHTALYWYRQSLGQGLEFLIYFQGNSAPDKSGLPSDRFSAERTGGSVSTLTIQRTQQEDSAVYLCASSSEVLSTDTQYFGPGTRLTVL.

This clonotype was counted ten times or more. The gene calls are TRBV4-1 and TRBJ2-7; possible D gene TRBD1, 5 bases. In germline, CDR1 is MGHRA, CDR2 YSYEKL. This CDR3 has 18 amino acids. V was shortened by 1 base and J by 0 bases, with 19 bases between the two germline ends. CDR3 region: CASSQAPRGAGSSYEQYF. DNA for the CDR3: TGCGCCAGCAGCCAAGCCCCCCGTGGGGCCGGTAGCTCCTACGAGCAGTACTTC.

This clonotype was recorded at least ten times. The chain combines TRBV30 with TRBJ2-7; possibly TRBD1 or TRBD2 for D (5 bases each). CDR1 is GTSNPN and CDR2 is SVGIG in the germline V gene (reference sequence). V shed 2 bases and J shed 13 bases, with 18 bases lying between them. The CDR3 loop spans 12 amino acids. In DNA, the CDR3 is TGTGCCTGGAGTCCAAGTTCGGGACGGAGCTACTTC. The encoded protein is CAWSPSSGRSYF.

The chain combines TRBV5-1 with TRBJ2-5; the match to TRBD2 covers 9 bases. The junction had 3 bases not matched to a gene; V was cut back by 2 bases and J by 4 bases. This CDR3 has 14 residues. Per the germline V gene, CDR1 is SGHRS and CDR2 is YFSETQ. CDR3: CASSFRGLAETQYF. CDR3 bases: TGCGCCAGCAGCTTTAGGGGACTAGCAGAGACCCAGTACTTC.